The 21 T cell receptor beta chains below were found in one sample sequenced in a study of cytomegalovirus exposure and HLA in healthy donors. The PCR had 60 Vbeta and 13 Jbeta primers. Sequencing was performed with immunoSEQ multiplex PCR; in TCRdb, only in-frame clones are kept and a portion is missing. Seen here are about 38,000 clones, roughly three quarters observed once, and the top ten hold approximately 7%. The sequencing input was PBMCs. The source is a man aged 30 to 39 in good health and CMV-seronegative.

The chain employs TRBV19 and TRBJ2-7; the D gene is possibly TRBD2 (6 bases). The V end was cut by 6 bases, the J end by 0 bases, with 18 bases between. The germline V gene encodes CDR1 LNHDA and CDR2 SQIVND (reference sequence). The CDR3 consists of 16 residues. Here the CDR3 reads CASSPQAGFISYEQYF. In DNA form, the CDR3 reads TGTGCCAGTAGCCCCCAGGCGGGATTCATCTCCTACGAGCAGTACTTC.

The CDR3 loop reads CASSLRGEETQYF. The CDR3 DNA reads TGCGCCAGCAGCCTCAGGGGGGAAGAGACCCAGTACTTC. V usage is TRBV4-1 and J usage is TRBJ2-5, with a tentative D call TRBD1 (7 bases). V was clipped by 4 bases and J by 3 bases, with 9 bases between them. This CDR3 is 13 amino acids long. Germline CDR1 MGHRA, CDR2 YSYEKL.

V and J are TRBV6-1 and TRBJ1-1; D remains ambiguous. CDR1 and CDR2 (germline): MNHNS, SASEGT. The V end was cut by 4 bases, the J end by 0 bases, with 15 bases between. This CDR3 is built from 16 residues. The CDR3 DNA follows: TGTGCCAGCAGTGTCCCCCTAGCCGGTATGAACACTGAAGCTTTCTTT. Amino acid sequence: CASSVPLAGMNTEAFF.

The rearrangement uses TRBV5-1 and TRBJ2-2; weak D call: TRBD2 (6 bases). The V end lost 7 bases, the J end lost 0 bases, and 16 bases lay between the germline ends. Germline-derived CDR1 and CDR2 are SGHRS and YFSETQ. This CDR3 comprises 16 residues. CDR3 nucleotide sequence: TGCGCCAGCCGCCCTCGGGGCGGGACGAACACCGGGGAGCTGTTTTTT. This sequence encodes CASRPRGGTNTGELFF.

This clone was counted only a few times. The chain recombines TRBV28 with TRBJ1-4; D is uncertain. Trimming cost V 2 bases and J 8 bases, with 9 bases left between them. Germline V CDR1 and CDR2: MDHEN, SYDVKM. The CDR3 length is 13 residues. This chain's CDR3 is CASSLVSREKLFF. Written as DNA, the CDR3 is TGTGCCAGCAGTTTAGTCAGTCGAGAAAAACTGTTTTTT. Combining the CDR3 with reference TRBV28 and TRBJ1-4 gives the whole variable domain DVKVTQSSRYLVKRTGEKVFLECVQDMDHENMFWYRQDPGLGLRLIYFSYDVKMKEKGDIPEGYSVSREKKERFSLILESASTNQTSMYLCASSLVSREKLFFGSGTQLSVL.

The rearrangement links TRBV18 to TRBJ1-1; maybe TRBD1 (5 bases). The ends were cut back, 4 bases at V and 1 base at J, with 13 bases in the middle. The CDR3 contains 15 residues. Germline CDR1 and CDR2: KGHSH and LQKENI. CDR3 region: CASSLRGQTNTEAFF. The CDR3 DNA reads TGTGCCAGCTCACTAAGAGGACAAACGAACACTGAAGCTTTCTTT.

This clone was picked up a small number of times. This chain uses TRBV7-2 with TRBJ1-6; the D gene is possibly TRBD1 (6 bases). V dropped 3 bases and J dropped 7 bases, with 13 bases sitting between them. This CDR3 contains 15 residues. Germline V gene sequence: CDR1 SGHTA, CDR2 FQGNSA. CDR3 coding DNA: TGTGCCAGCAGCTTCCGGCAGGGGCGAAATTCACCCCTCCACTTT. It translates to CASSFRQGRNSPLHF.

V and J are TRBV5-1 and TRBJ2-5, with 10 nucleotides matching TRBD2. Germline-derived CDR1 and CDR2 are SGHRS and YFSETQ. The ends lost 2 bases at V and 1 base at J; junction bases unmatched: 2. The CDR3 runs to 15 residues. CDR3 protein: CASSLAGGPQETQYF. DNA of the CDR3: TGCGCCAGCAGCTTAGCGGGAGGGCCCCAAGAGACCCAGTACTTC.

The chain is built from TRBV4-1 and TRBJ2-1; a weak D match, TRBD1 (5 bases). Germline V gives CDR1 MGHRA, CDR2 YSYEKL. The ends were cut back, 7 bases at V and 6 bases at J, with 16 bases in the middle. This CDR3 is built from 14 residues. CDR3 in amino acids: CASTRVGAGNEQFF. The CDR3 DNA sequence: TGCGCCAGCACCCGAGTAGGGGCTGGCAATGAGCAGTTCTTC.

This sequence joins TRBV4-1 and TRBJ2-7; 9 nucleotides align to TRBD1. CDR1 is MGHRA, CDR2 YSYEKL, per germline. Losses at the gene ends were 1 base for V and 2 bases for J; bases not matched to a gene: 3. The CDR3 loop spans 15 amino acids. The CDR3 DNA follows: TGCGCCAGCAGCCAAGTGGGGACAGGGCCCTACGAGCAGTACTTC. Its protein product is CASSQVGTGPYEQYF.

The CDR3 is CASSPRWTTEAFF. The CDR3 DNA reads TGTGCCAGCAGCCCAAGGTGGACAACTGAAGCTTTCTTT. The chain is built from TRBV7-2 and TRBJ1-1; TRBD1 is a possible D gene (5 bases). With 5 bases removed from V and 5 bases from J, the gap between germline ends came to 12 bases. Germline V lookup: CDR1 SGHTA, CDR2 FQGNSA. The CDR3 runs 13 residues.

The V and J genes are TRBV7-8 and TRBJ1-5; 9 bases line up with TRBD1. V was clipped by 5 bases and J by 6 bases; unmatched bases: 2. The CDR3 totals 13 residues. Germline V gene sequence: CDR1 SGHVS, CDR2 FQNEAQ. The CDR3 DNA reads TGTGCCAGCAGCGGACAGGGGACTCAGCCCCAGCATTTT. Amino acid sequence: CASSGQGTQPQHF. Full variable domain (remainder filled in from reference TRBV7-8 and TRBJ1-5): GAGVSQSPRYKVAKRGQDVALRCDPISGHVSLFWYQQALGQGPEFLTYFQNEAQLDKSGLPSDRFFAERPEGSVSTLKIQRTQQEDSAVYLCASSGQGTQPQHFGDGTRLSIL.

The chain has TRBV10-1 and TRBJ2-1, with TRBD2 matching 16 bases. With 4 bases clipped from V and 6 bases from J, the junction kept 3 bases outside the gene matches. The CDR3 totals 16 residues. CDR1 is WNHNN and CDR2 is SYGVQD in the germline V gene (reference sequence). CDR3 amino acids: CASSGGTSGRANEQFF. CDR3 coding DNA: TGCGCCAGCAGTGGGGGGACTAGCGGGAGGGCCAATGAGCAGTTCTTC.

The CDR3 here is CASSALAGGSDEQYF. DNA of the CDR3: TGTGCCAGCAGTGCCCTAGCGGGGGGTTCTGACGAGCAGTACTTC. The J gene is TRBJ2-7, the V gene TRBV6-5, with 11 bases that match TRBD2. V shed 5 bases, J shed 5 bases, and the junction held 8 bases outside the gene matches. CDR1 MNHEY and CDR2 SVGAGI come from the germline V gene. This CDR3 has 15 amino acids.

The chain combines TRBV2 with TRBJ2-7; 8 bases line up with TRBD1. CDR1 and CDR2 (germline): SNHLY, FYNNEI. CDR3 length: 14 amino acids. Trimming removed 8 bases from V and 5 bases from J; junction bases left unmatched: 11. The CDR3 sequence: CASLRTGPPDEQYF. CDR3 nucleotide sequence: TGTGCCAGCCTTAGGACAGGGCCACCTGACGAGCAGTACTTC.

V is TRBV6-5 and J is TRBJ1-1; maybe TRBD1 (5 bases). The germline V gene has CDR1 MNHEY and CDR2 SVGAGI. CDR3 length: 16 residues. The V end lost 0 bases, the J end lost 0 bases, and 11 bases lay between the germline ends. CDR3 DNA: TGTGCCAGCAGTTACTCGAGGCAGGGAATGAACACTGAAGCTTTCTTT. Translated: CASSYSRQGMNTEAFF.

The chain combines TRBV5-6 with TRBJ2-1; 13 bases are a match to TRBD2. V was clipped by 2 bases and J by 2 bases; unmatched bases: 1. Germline CDR1 reads SGHDT; CDR2 reads YYEEEE. The CDR3 runs 16 residues. CDR3 nucleotides: TGTGCCAGCAGCTTCGGACTAGCGGGAGCCTACAATGAGCAGTTCTTC. Residues: CASSFGLAGAYNEQFF.

This clone was detected only a few times. The CDR3 DNA reads as TGTGCCAGCCGGGGGGGTCGCAATCAGCCCCAGCATTTT. This translates into CASRGGRNQPQHF. The J gene is TRBJ1-5, the V gene TRBV6-1; possibly TRBD1 for D (5 bases). V was trimmed by 8 bases and J by 2 bases, leaving 10 bases between them. This CDR3 is 13 amino acids long. Germline lookup yields CDR1 MNHNS and CDR2 SASEGT.

The chain carries TRBV6-5 and TRBJ2-7; 7 bases map to TRBD2. The length of the CDR3 is 15 residues. The germline V gene has CDR1 MNHEY and CDR2 SVGAGI. V gave up 3 bases and J gave up 2 bases; unmatched junction bases: 7. CDR3 amino acids: CASSYQLAVAYEQYF. Written as DNA, the CDR3 is TGTGCCAGCAGTTATCAGCTAGCGGTAGCCTACGAGCAGTACTTC.

This clone was seen only once. The chain carries TRBV6-4 and TRBJ2-1, with a possible D match to TRBD2 (5 bases). Germline V gene sequence: CDR1 MRHNA, CDR2 SNTAGT. Trimming stripped 3 bases from V and 6 bases from J, with 15 bases between. The CDR3 totals 15 residues. In DNA form, the CDR3 reads TGTGCCAGCAGTGAATCCTCGAGGACTCCCAATGAGCAGTTCTTC. Protein: CASSESSRTPNEQFF.

This chain connects TRBV28 to TRBJ1-4; TRBD1 is a possible D gene (6 bases). V lost 2 bases and J 8 bases, leaving 12 bases between the germline ends. The length of the CDR3 is 14 residues. Germline lookup yields CDR1 MDHEN and CDR2 SYDVKM. CDR3 nucleotide sequence: TGTGCCAGCAGTTTACTCCAGGGGATAGAAAAACTGTTTTTT. It is translated as CASSLLQGIEKLFF.